The 23 T cell receptor beta chains reported below all come from one sample, sequenced in a study of cytomegalovirus exposure and HLA in healthy donors. The PCR ran on 60 Vbeta and 13 Jbeta primers. Profiling relied on immunoSEQ multiplex PCR, and the TCRdb table lists in-frame clones only, not all of them. Altogether about 160,000 clones are present, 70% to 90% being singletons, with the ten largest covering 7%. Sequencing was performed on PBMCs. These receptors were taken from a woman in her 30s in good health and CMV-seropositive.

In regard to this clone: Other DNA sequences in the sample encode the same CDR3. This rearrangement joins TRBV25-1 to TRBJ1-2; maybe TRBD1 (5 bases). The ends were cut back, 6 bases at V and 2 bases at J, with 7 bases in the middle. The germline V gene encodes CDR1 MGHDK and CDR2 SYGVNS. The CDR3 is 12 residues long. CDR3 in amino acids: CASRDRNYGYTF. CDR3 in DNA: TGTGCCAGCAGAGACAGAAACTATGGCTACACCTTC.

V is TRBV30 and J is TRBJ1-4; 8 bases map to TRBD1. CDR1 is GTSNPN, CDR2 SVGIG, per germline (reference sequence). Losses at the gene ends were 8 bases for V and 2 bases for J; bases not matched to a gene: 13. The CDR3 has 16 amino acids. The CDR3 DNA sequence: TGTGCCAGGACCGGGACAGGAGCCCTTACTAATGAAAAACTGTTTTTT. It is translated as CARTGTGALTNEKLFF. Full variable domain (rest looked up from reference TRBV30 and TRBJ1-4): SQTIHQWPATLVQPVGSPLSLECTVEGTSNPNLYWYRQAAGRGLQLLFYSVGIGQISSEVPQNLSASRPQDRQFILSSKKLLLSDSGFYLCARTGTGALTNEKLFFGSGTQLSVL.

This rearrangement joins TRBV7-2 to TRBJ1-1; 8 bases fit TRBD1. The CDR3 runs to 13 residues. J was trimmed by 9 bases and V by 1 base; bases with no gene match: 4. CDR1 and CDR2 (germline): SGHTA, FQGNSA. The CDR3: CASSLVGQGKAFF. For the CDR3, the DNA is TGTGCCAGCAGCTTAGTAGGACAGGGAAAAGCTTTCTTT. Combining the CDR3 with reference TRBV7-2 and TRBJ1-1 gives the whole variable domain GAGVSQSPSNKVTEKGKDVELRCDPISGHTALYWYRQSLGQGLEFLIYFQGNSAPDKSGLPSDRFSAERTGGSVSTLTIQRTQQEDSAVYLCASSLVGQGKAFFGQGTRLTVV.

Worth noting for this clone: Other DNA sequences from this sample encode an identical CDR3 as well. The chain uses TRBV10-3 and TRBJ1-5, with D maybe TRBD1 (6 bases). From germline, CDR1 is ENHRY and CDR2 SYGVKD. The CDR3 has 12 residues. Trimming took off 10 bases at V and 7 bases at J, with 14 bases between the two ends. The CDR3 DNA reads as TGTGCCACTAAGCAGGGGTTACAGCCCCAGCATTTT. This encodes CATKQGLQPQHF.

The J gene is TRBJ1-2, the V gene TRBV7-9; 10 bases map to TRBD1. CDR1 is SEHNR and CDR2 is FQNEAQ in the germline V gene (reference sequence). The CDR3 loop spans 15 amino acids. Trimming took 4 bases from V and 7 from J; bases not matched to a gene: 9. CDR3 protein: CASSSLGTGEGGYTF. Here the CDR3 DNA reads TGTGCCAGCAGCTCCTTGGGGACAGGGGAAGGTGGCTACACCTTC.

This clone was detected once. The rearrangement uses TRBV15 and TRBJ1-5, with D possibly matching TRBD1 (6 bases). The CDR3 loop spans 17 amino acids. The germline V and J ends were trimmed by 0 bases and 3 bases, with 15 bases remaining between them. Per the germline V gene, CDR1 is LNHNV and CDR2 is YYDKDF (reference sequence). CDR3 in amino acids: CATSRDLGRGDNQPQHF. As DNA, the CDR3 is TGTGCCACCAGCAGAGATCTCGGCAGGGGCGACAATCAGCCCCAGCATTTT.

This chain uses TRBV7-2 with TRBJ2-3; 7 nucleotides agree with TRBD1. The trim removed 7 bases at V and 4 bases at J, leaving 8 bases unmatched. The germline CDR1 and CDR2 sequences are SGHTA and FQGNSA. The CDR3 is 14 residues long. CDR3 DNA sequence: TGTGCCAGCACCAACAGGGGCCCGGCAGATACGCAGTATTTT. Its protein is CASTNRGPADTQYF.

The V gene is TRBV27, the J gene TRBJ2-7; 7 positions match TRBD2. This CDR3 contains 17 residues. Per the germline V gene, CDR1 is MNHEY and CDR2 is SMNVEV (reference sequence). The J segment lost 5 bases and the V segment lost 6 bases, leaving 19 bases of the junction unmatched. As DNA, the CDR3 is TGTGCCAGCAGCAAAGTTTATGAGGCGGGGGACCCCCACGAGCAGTACTTC. This codes for CASSKVYEAGDPHEQYF.

J is TRBJ1-2 and V is TRBV4-1; 9 bases fit TRBD1. V shed 3 bases, J shed 3 bases, and the junction held 5 bases outside the gene matches. There are 15 residues in the CDR3. CDR1 and CDR2 from the germline V gene are MGHRA and YSYEKL. CDR3 sequence: CASSQRDRVDYGYTF. CDR3 DNA: TGCGCCAGCAGCCAGAGGGACAGGGTTGACTATGGCTACACCTTC.

A single count supports this clone. The chain employs TRBV5-1 and TRBJ2-7; 9 nucleotides line up with TRBD1. The V gene's germline CDR1 is SGHRS and CDR2 YFSETQ. After removal of 3 bases from V and 2 bases from J, the junction contained 6 bases not matched to a gene. The CDR3 is 15 amino acids. CDR3 protein: CASSSKQGAAYEQYF. The DNA for the CDR3 is TGCGCCAGCAGCTCCAAACAGGGGGCCGCCTACGAGCAGTACTTC.

This rearrangement joins TRBV19 to TRBJ1-5; no clear D. The CDR3 runs 16 residues. CDR1 LNHDA and CDR2 SQIVND come from the germline V gene (reference sequence). V shed 4 bases and J shed 0 bases, with 13 bases lying between them. CDR3 residues: CASSTGRPYSNQPQHF. Written as DNA, the CDR3 is TGTGCCAGTAGTACCGGCAGGCCCTATAGCAATCAGCCCCAGCATTTT. The full variable domain, rest sourced from reference TRBV19 and TRBJ1-5, is DGGITQSPKYLFRKEGQNVTLSCEQNLNHDAMYWYRQDPGQGLRLIYYSQIVNDFQKGDIAEGYSVSREKKESFPLTVTSAQKNPTAFYLCASSTGRPYSNQPQHFGDGTRLSIL.

The chain combines TRBV7-9 with TRBJ1-4; D call uncertain. This CDR3 is built from 14 residues. V was trimmed by 2 bases and J by 7 bases, leaving 11 bases between them. Germline CDR1 and CDR2: SEHNR and FQNEAQ (reference sequence). CDR3 nucleotides: TGTGCCAGCAGCTTATTCGGAGGGAGTGAAAAACTGTTTTTT. This translates into CASSLFGGSEKLFF.

CDR3 protein: CASSFRQATNYGYTF. The CDR3 nucleotides read TGTGCCAGTAGTTTCCGACAGGCGACTAACTATGGCTACACCTTC. The V and J genes are TRBV19 and TRBJ1-2, with D possibly matching TRBD1 (6 bases). The CDR3 length is 15 residues. Deletions cut 5 bases from V and 0 bases from J, with 13 bases between. Germline CDR1 is LNHDA and CDR2 is SQIVND (reference sequence).

This chain joins TRBV5-6 and TRBJ2-5, with 9 bases lining up with TRBD1. The DNA end lines up better with TRBJ2-7; the J call may be wrong. Germline V gives CDR1 SGHDT, CDR2 YYEEEE. This CDR3 spans 13 amino acids. CDR3 nucleotide sequence: TGTGCCAGCAGCTTGTGGGACAGGGACGAGCAGTACTTC. This sequence encodes CASSLWDRDEQYF.

This rearrangement joins TRBV29-1 to TRBJ2-1; TRBD1 agrees at 7 bases. The CDR3 totals 13 residues. The V gene's germline CDR1 is SQVTM and CDR2 ANQGSEA. Trimming at V came to 5 bases and at J to 0 bases, leaving 1 base not matched to a gene. CDR3 bases: TGCAGCGTTACAGGGGTCTCCTACAATGAGCAGTTCTTC. Its protein product is CSVTGVSYNEQFF.

This clone was found a few times. The chain joins TRBV4-3 to TRBJ1-3; D uncertain. With 1 base removed from V and 0 bases from J, the gap between germline ends came to 10 bases. In germline, CDR1 is LGHNA, CDR2 YSLEER. CDR3 length: 16 amino acids. The CDR3, as DNA: TGCGCCAGCAGCCAAGCCGGCGAGGGCTCTGGAAACACCATATATTTT. This translates into CASSQAGEGSGNTIYF.

The chain has TRBV7-2 and TRBJ2-7, with D possibly matching TRBD1 (6 bases). Trimming took off 4 bases at V and 1 base at J, with 11 bases between the two ends. From germline, CDR1 is SGHTA and CDR2 FQGNSA. CDR3 length: 14 residues. CDR3 region: CASSSRTASYEQYF. Written as DNA, the CDR3 is TGTGCCAGCAGCTCGCGGACAGCTTCCTACGAGCAGTACTTC.

The rearrangement uses TRBV4-3 and TRBJ2-7; maybe TRBD1 (5 bases). Germline CDR1 reads LGHNA; CDR2 reads YSLEER. This CDR3 is 15 amino acids long. Trimming removed 4 bases at V and 0 bases at J, with 13 bases between. CDR3 bases: TGCGCCAGCAGCCCCCGCCCCAGGGACTCCTACGAGCAGTACTTC. This sequence encodes CASSPRPRDSYEQYF.

This chain joins TRBV9 and TRBJ2-5; no definite D call. The germline gives CDR1 SGDLS, CDR2 YYNGEE. Trimming cost V 0 bases and J 5 bases, with 8 bases left between them. The CDR3 is 13 amino acids. The DNA of the CDR3 is TGTGCCAGCAGCGTAGGTCTCGGGGAGACCCAGTACTTC. Translation: CASSVGLGETQYF.

The rearrangement uses TRBV7-3 and TRBJ2-1; 7 bases map to TRBD1. Germline CDR1 SGHTA, CDR2 FQGTGA. The V and J ends lost 3 bases and 10 bases, in that order; junction bases with no gene match: 6. The CDR3 covers 13 residues. CDR3 DNA: TGTGCCAGCAGCTTGGGGACAGCTCGAGAGCAGTTCTTC. It yields the protein CASSLGTAREQFF. Combining the CDR3 with reference TRBV7-3 and TRBJ2-1 gives the whole variable domain GAGVSQTPSNKVTEKGKYVELRCDPISGHTALYWYRQSLGQGPEFLIYFQGTGAADDSGLPNDRFFAVRPEGSVSTLKIQRTERGDSAVYLCASSLGTAREQFFGPGTRLTVL.

The CDR3 coding sequence is TGTGCCAGCTCATCCCGTATGCCGGGACTAGCGGACAATGAGCAGTTCTTC. Translated: CASSSRMPGLADNEQFF. This chain joins TRBV18 and TRBJ2-1; 11 bases line up with TRBD2. Losses at the gene ends were 5 bases for V and 5 bases for J; bases not matched to a gene: 11. This CDR3 region has 17 residues. CDR1 KGHSH and CDR2 LQKENI come from the germline V gene.

This CDR3 is CASSPGTGGMAGELFF. The CDR3 DNA follows: TGTGCCAGCAGCCCGGGGACAGGGGGTATGGCCGGGGAGCTGTTTTTT. The J gene is TRBJ2-2, the V gene TRBV7-3; 11 nucleotides line up with TRBD1. This CDR3 comprises 16 residues. The germline V gene encodes CDR1 SGHTA and CDR2 FQGTGA. The ends lost 5 bases at V and 6 bases at J; junction bases unmatched: 8.

The V gene is TRBV4-2, the J gene TRBJ2-5, with 9 bases lining up with TRBD1. The trim removed 0 bases at V and 6 bases at J, leaving 5 bases unmatched. Germline V gene data show CDR1 as LGHNA and CDR2 as YNFKEQ. The CDR3 totals 15 residues. DNA of the CDR3: TGTGCCAGCAGCCAAGAGGACAGGGGTTGGAAGACCCAGTACTTC. Translation: CASSQEDRGWKTQYF.